This T cell receptor beta chain was identified in a study of post-analysis software for immune sequencing data. Study conclusions and caveats: About 5 TRBV segments appeared more often in patients than in controls, and TRBV5-6, TRBV5-1 and TRBV20-1 were among these.

Note on this clonotype: As yet, its antigen is unknown.

Sequencing libraries made from TCR beta cDNA carried unique molecular identifiers. TCRdb recomputed calls from the PCR reads with MiXCR, one row per CDR3 protein. The table has about 200,000 distinct CDR3 sequences, 29% seen once. The CDR3 runs 14 residues. Losses at the gene ends were 5 bases for V and 11 bases for J; bases not matched to a gene: 10. CDR1 KGHSH and CDR2 LQKENI come from the germline V gene. The source is a girl under 18 with multiple sclerosis. Input material: blood. The chain carries TRBV18 and TRBJ2-1; 9 bases agree with TRBD1. For the CDR3, the DNA is TGTGCCAGCTCAACAGGGACAGGGAGGGCCAAGCAGTTCTTC. Amino acids: CASSTGTGRAKQFF.